A selection of T cell receptor beta chains follows, all from one sample in a study of CD8+ T cells in alopecia areata. Only in-frame clones appear in the TCRdb table, and some are missing; sequencing was by immunoSEQ multiplex PCR. The data show 50,000 to 80,000 clones, with around 40% seen just once and roughly 51% held by the top ten. Sequenced input: NKG2D-low CD8+ T cells sorted from blood. These receptors came from a human donor with alopecia areata. The CDR3 runs from the conserved cysteine through the conserved F or W. The order of the fields is D gene, clone size, J gene, V gene, CDR3 DNA, CDR3 protein. D genes are given only for firm matches. Clone size is shown for a subset of rows, as once, few, many or a class of expanded clone.

>NA|NA|TRBJ2-7|TRBV4-2
TGTGCCAGCAGCCCGAGGGGGGCCTCCTACGAGCAGTACTTC
CASSPRGASYEQYF
>NA|few|TRBJ2-2|TRBV4-3
TGCGCCAGCAGCCTTCGCGGGCCGAACACCGGGGAGCTGTTTTTT
CASSLRGPNTGELFF
>NA|few|TRBJ1-1|TRBV19
TGTGCCAGTAGTATAATCCCCGAAGGCACTGAAGCTTTCTTT
CASSIIPEGTEAFF
>NA|few|TRBJ1-2|TRBV27
TGTGCCAGCAGTGACGACAGCCTCGGGGGCTACACCTTC
CASSDDSLGGYTF
>NA|NA|TRBJ1-2|TRBV5-1
TGCGCCAGCAGCTTGGATCTCTCGGGCTACACCTTC
CASSLDLSGYTF
>NA|NA|TRBJ2-7|TRBV30
TGTGCCTGGAGTGTCGGCAGTGGGGCCTACGAGCAGTACTTC
CAWSVGSGAYEQYF
>NA|once|TRBJ2-2|TRBV9
TGTGCCAGCAGCGCCCTTGGTTCTCCGAACACCGGGGAGCTGTTTTTT
CASSALGSPNTGELFF
>NA|few|TRBJ2-7|TRBV29-1
TGCAGCGTTGTTAGGACAGACGATACCTACGAGCAGTACTTC
CSVVRTDDTYEQYF
>TRBD1|NA|TRBJ2-7|TRBV4-1
TGCGCCAGCAGCCCCGGGACAGGGGAGTCACGGCAGTACTTC
CASSPGTGESRQYF
>NA|NA|TRBJ1-2|TRBV11-2
TGTGCCAGCAGCTTAGTTTTTGGGGGCAGCTACTATGGCTACACCTTC
CASSLVFGGSYYGYTF
>TRBD1|NA|TRBJ1-6|TRBV23-1
TGCGCCCCCGGCTTCGGGGGGCAGGGGGCGCCAAGTTCACCCCTCCACTTT
CAPGFGGQGAPSSPLHF
>NA|few|TRBJ2-1|TRBV29-1
TGCAGCGTCGATAGCGGAACCTACAATGAGCAGTTCTTC
CSVDSGTYNEQFF
>TRBD1|NA|TRBJ1-1|TRBV2
TGTGCCACCTACAGGGGGAATGAAGCTTTCTTT
CATYRGNEAFF
>NA|few|TRBJ1-2|TRBV4-3
TGCGCCAGCAGCCAAGATACTGGGCCTAATGGCTACACCTTC
CASSQDTGPNGYTF
>NA|NA|TRBJ2-3|TRBV2
TGTGCCAGCAGTGAAAGGCTAGCGTTAGTCACAGATACGCAGTATTTT
CASSERLALVTDTQYF
>NA|few|TRBJ2-7|TRBV14
TGTGCCAGCAGCCTGAGAGGAGGAAGGGAGCAGTACTTC
CASSLRGGREQYF
>NA|NA|TRBJ2-7|TRBV29-1
TGCAGCGTTAGGCAGGCGAGCTCCTACGAGCAGTACTTC
CSVRQASSYEQYF
>TRBD1|NA|TRBJ1-2|TRBV29-1
TGCAGCGTTGAAGATCGACAGGGGCTTAACTATGGCTACACCTTC
CSVEDRQGLNYGYTF
>TRBD1|few|TRBJ2-1|TRBV7-2
TGTGCCAGCAGCCTCCCTGGGACAGGGACCAATGAGCAGTTCTTC
CASSLPGTGTNEQFF
>TRBD1|NA|TRBJ2-1|TRBV6-5
TGTGCCAGCAGTCACCCGACAGGGTCGGATGAGCAGTTCTTC
CASSHPTGSDEQFF
>NA|NA|TRBJ1-4|TRBV14
TGTGCCAGCAGCCAAGATCGGGTCACTCGGGAAAAACTGTTTTTT
CASSQDRVTREKLFF
>NA|medium-sized|TRBJ2-7|TRBV19
TGTGCCACCCTTCCGGTCGGGACAAGCCCTACATCCGAGCAGTACTTC
CATLPVGTSPTSEQYF
>NA|few|TRBJ2-2|TRBV6-5
TGTGCCAGCGGCCACAGGGAGCTGTTTTTT
CASGHRELFF
>NA|NA|TRBJ2-7|TRBV14
TGTGCCAGCAGCCAATTAGCGGTACCCTACGAGCAGTACTTC
CASSQLAVPYEQYF
>NA|NA|TRBJ1-1|TRBV6-5
TGTGCCAGCAGTTACGTCGGCGGCACTGAAGCTTTCTTT
CASSYVGGTEAFF
>NA|few|TRBJ2-2|TRBV7-2
TGTGCCAGCAGCTCTTTACGTGCCGGGGAGCTGTTTTTT
CASSSLRAGELFF
>TRBD2|few|TRBJ2-2|TRBV7-9
TGTGCCAGCAGCTCCTCAGCGGGAATACGGGCCGGGGAGCTGTTTTTT
CASSSSAGIRAGELFF
>NA|once|TRBJ1-2|TRBV27
TGTGCCAGCAGTCCCTCCCGTTCGGGAACCTATGGCTACACCTTC
CASSPSRSGTYGYTF
>NA|NA|TRBJ2-5|TRBV29-1
TGCAGCGTTGAGGACGGAGGGTTCCAAGAGACCCAGTACTTC
CSVEDGGFQETQYF
>TRBD2|NA|TRBJ2-3|TRBV9
TGTGCCAGCAGCGCCCGGACTAGCGGGAGACGCACAGATACGCAGTATTTT
CASSARTSGRRTDTQYF
>NA|NA|TRBJ2-5|TRBV13
TGTGCCAGCAGAGCACATGGGGGTGAAGAGACCCAGTACTTC
CASRAHGGEETQYF
>TRBD2|NA|TRBJ2-2|TRBV30
TGTGCCTGGGAGCCGGGGGGTGCCGCGGGAACCGGGGAGCTGTTTTTT
CAWEPGGAAGTGELFF
>TRBD2|NA|TRBJ2-3|TRBV27
TGTGCCAGCAGTTTACGCGGACTAGCGATGGATACGCAGTATTTT
CASSLRGLAMDTQYF
>NA|few|TRBJ2-2|TRBV29-1
TGCAGCGCCTGTCAGGAGAACACCGGGGAGCTGTTTTTT
CSACQENTGELFF